This T cell receptor beta chain emerged from a study of patients and donors after allogeneic stem cell transplantation. V lost 2 bases and J 1 base, leaving 11 bases between the germline ends. Germline V lookup: CDR1 MGHRA, CDR2 YSYEKL. There are 15 residues in the CDR3. TCRdb independently ran MiXCR on the RT-PCR reads; one entry per CDR3 protein. Altogether approximately 160,000 distinct CDR3 sequences are present, approximately 25% being singletons, with the ten largest covering about 25%. Sequencing was carried out using blood, either unsorted or a sorted T cell fraction (not recorded which). The sequence was collected from a human donor who was either an allogeneic HSCT recipient or a stem cell or donor lymphocyte infusion donor (not recorded which). It is not recorded whose cells these are; they may come from a transplant donor. The chain combines TRBV4-1 with TRBJ1-1; D is perhaps TRBD1 (5 bases). For the CDR3, the DNA is TGCGCCAGCAGCCAACTCGAGAGGGGGAACACTGAAGCTTTCTTT. This encodes CASSQLERGNTEAFF.